The T cell receptor beta chain described here comes from a study of T cell repertoires in cytomegalovirus infection. Looking at the study overall: CMV infection plus the matching HLA type was flagged by public TCR beta signatures.

Broader study findings: Dominant in the ex vivo response were TCR beta clonotypes restricted by HLA-C and specific for CMV.

This clonotype has at least ten counts. What it recognizes is unknown. One end of the junction is discordant with germline, which a read error may explain. The CDR3 consists of 14 residues. TCRdb ran MiXCR on the reads and lists one entry per CDR3 protein. The sample carries just over 450,000 distinct CDR3 sequences, approximately 42% recorded once. The sequences come from cultured PBMCs, collected from culture after CMV antigen stimulation. The chain carries TRBV12-3 or TRBV12-4 and TRBJ1-2; D remains unclear. This receptor was obtained from a human donor in good health (CMV status not recorded). Some clones in this sample may be carry-over from other donors' samples. This chain's CDR3 is CASSLGAGNYGYTF. CDR3 nucleotides: TGTGCCAGCAGCTTAGGAGCCGGAAACTATGGCTACACCTTC.